These T cell receptor beta chains were read from a single sample in a study of shared clonotypes between healthy human individuals. TCRdb keeps only in-frame clones here, not all; method: immunoSEQ multiplex PCR. In the table there are over a million clones, over 95% of which are singletons. Sample: naive CD4+ T cells sorted from blood. The receptors come from a man younger than 45 in good health. Both conserved end residues are part of each CDR3. Each record gives: clone size, D gene, J gene, V gene, CDR3 protein, CDR3 DNA. D genes are given only for firm matches. Only part of the rows carry a size: once, few, many, or a class if the clone is expanded.

NA	NA	TRBJ1-4	TRBV5-1	CASSLERVNEKLFF	TGCGCCAGCAGCTTGGAGCGGGTTAATGAAAAACTGTTTTTT
NA	TRBD1	TRBJ2-7	TRBV5-1	CASSSSGQGISPFYEQYF	TGCGCCAGCAGCTCCTCGGGACAGGGAATCTCGCCGTTCTACGAGCAGTACTTC
NA	NA	TRBJ1-5	TRBV15	CATSRSEGFRQPQHF	TGTGCCACCAGCAGATCCGAGGGGTTTCGGCAGCCCCAGCATTTT
NA	NA	TRBJ1-3	TRBV18	CASSSLPVAQPGNTIYF	TGTGCCAGCTCATCCCTACCTGTCGCCCAGCCCGGAAACACCATATATTTT
once	TRBD1	TRBJ1-4	TRBV28	CASSLRLGTGPNEKLFF	TGTGCCAGCAGTTTAAGACTGGGGACAGGGCCTAATGAAAAACTGTTTTTT
NA	NA	TRBJ2-3	TRBV4-3	CASSQIIGDTQYF	TGCGCCAGCAGCCAAATCATTGGAGATACGCAGTATTTT
NA	NA	TRBJ2-7	TRBV2	CASREQVYEQYF	TGTGCCAGCAGGGAACAGGTTTACGAGCAGTACTTC
NA	NA	TRBJ1-5	TRBV5-1	CASSLEGGANQPQHF	TGCGCCAGCAGCTTGGAAGGAGGGGCCAATCAGCCCCAGCATTTT
NA	NA	TRBJ1-5	TRBV4-2	CASSQDTGAADQPQHF	TGTGCCAGCAGCCAAGACACGGGGGCAGCAGATCAGCCCCAGCATTTT
NA	TRBD1	TRBJ2-3	TRBV5-1	CASSLGVRGQSTDTQYF	TGCGCCAGCAGCTTGGGTGTCAGGGGGCAAAGCACAGATACGCAGTATTTT
NA	TRBD2	TRBJ2-5	TRBV4-1	CASTPTSGGGRETQYF	TGCGCCAGCACCCCGACTAGCGGGGGAGGGCGTGAGACCCAGTACTTC
NA	TRBD2	TRBJ2-1	TRBV7-9	CASSLGGLAVGYNEQFF	TGTGCCAGCAGCTTAGGCGGACTAGCGGTAGGCTACAATGAGCAGTTCTTC
NA	TRBD2	TRBJ2-7	TRBV5-4	CASSPGGLAGGEQYF	TGTGCCAGCAGCCCGGGGGGACTAGCGGGCGGCGAGCAGTACTTC
NA	NA	TRBJ2-7	TRBV18	CASSPAGSYEQYF	TGTGCCAGCTCACCGGCAGGGTCCTACGAGCAGTACTTC
NA	NA	TRBJ2-7	TRBV20-1	CSLSEAYEQYF	TGCAGCTTATCCGAAGCCTACGAGCAGTACTTC
once	TRBD1	TRBJ1-1	TRBV9	CASSEQGAGATEAFF	TGTGCCAGCAGCGAACAGGGGGCGGGGGCCACTGAAGCTTTCTTT
NA	NA	TRBJ2-2	TRBV5-1	CASSRDPQSTGELFF	TGCGCCAGCAGCCGGGACCCCCAGAGCACCGGGGAGCTGTTTTTT
once	NA	TRBJ1-1	TRBV19	CASSIKGLNTEAFF	TGTGCCAGTAGTATTAAGGGGCTGAACACTGAAGCTTTCTTT
few	TRBD1	TRBJ1-2	TRBV4-2	CASSQGLGTGGYGYTF	TGTGCCAGCAGCCAAGGACTCGGGACAGGGGGCTATGGCTACACCTTC
once	NA	TRBJ2-7	TRBV28	CASSLPGGAPHEQYF	TGTGCCAGCAGTTTACCGGGGGGCGCCCCGCACGAGCAGTACTTC
NA	TRBD1	TRBJ1-5	TRBV29-1	CSVGTGVSQPQHF	TGCAGCGTTGGGACAGGGGTAAGTCAGCCCCAGCATTTT
NA	NA	TRBJ2-4	TRBV7-6	CASSLGPGGGLQGIQYF	TGTGCCAGCAGCTTAGGGCCTGGTGGAGGACTGCAAGGCATTCAGTACTTC
NA	NA	TRBJ2-7	TRBV2	CASSVTTDEQYF	TGTGCCAGCAGTGTCACAACGGACGAGCAGTACTTC
once	TRBD1	TRBJ2-2	TRBV5-4	CASSPSRGQAASNTGELFF	TGTGCCAGCAGCCCAAGTCGGGGACAGGCGGCTTCGAACACCGGGGAGCTGTTTTTT
NA	NA	TRBJ2-1	TRBV6-6	CASSYSSTSSYNEQFF	TGTGCCAGCAGTTACTCTTCTACTAGCTCCTACAATGAGCAGTTCTTC
NA	NA	TRBJ2-5	TRBV5-4	CASSPPLGIQETQYF	TGTGCCAGCAGCCCCCCCCTCGGGATCCAAGAGACCCAGTACTTC
NA	NA	TRBJ2-3	TRBV5-4	CASSLKYTDTQYF	TGTGCCAGCAGCTTGAAGTACACAGATACGCAGTATTTT
once	TRBD2	TRBJ2-1	TRBV5-1	CASSGRGTTYILNEQFF	TGCGCCAGCAGCGGGAGAGGGACTACATATATTCTCAATGAGCAGTTCTTC
NA	TRBD1	TRBJ2-5	TRBV6-1	CASSERVGTGGPLWTQYF	TGTGCCAGCAGTGAAAGGGTCGGGACAGGTGGTCCTTTATGGACCCAGTACTTC
NA	NA	TRBJ2-3	TRBV5-1	CASSLDSRSTQYF	TGCGCCAGCAGCTTGGATAGTAGATCTACGCAGTATTTT
NA	NA	TRBJ1-4	TRBV7-9	CASSPTGAVYATNEKLFF	TGTGCCAGCAGCCCGACGGGGGCGGTTTATGCAACTAATGAAAAACTGTTTTTT
once	NA	TRBJ2-3	TRBV19	CASSVRDSLSTDTQYF	TGTGCCAGTAGTGTGCGGGACAGCCTATCCACAGATACGCAGTATTTT
NA	NA	TRBJ2-1	TRBV6-1	CASSEGSYNEQFF	TGTGCCAGCAGTGAGGGCAGTTACAATGAGCAGTTCTTC
NA	NA	TRBJ2-7	TRBV10-1	CASSVGQGTVEQYF	TGCGCCAGCAGTGTGGGGCAGGGGACGGTCGAGCAGTACTTC
NA	NA	TRBJ1-2	TRBV30	CAWSVSFQGSSHGYTF	TGTGCCTGGAGTGTGTCCTTTCAGGGATCATCCCATGGCTACACCTTC
NA	NA	TRBJ2-5	TRBV14	CASSQLLRTQETQYF	TGTGCCAGCAGCCAACTACTCCGGACACAAGAGACCCAGTACTTC
NA	NA	TRBJ2-1	TRBV6-6	CASSYRRDPYNEQFF	TGTGCCAGCAGTTACCGGCGGGACCCCTACAATGAGCAGTTCTTC
NA	NA	TRBJ1-5	TRBV2	CASSSESGYSNQPQHF	TGTGCCAGCAGTTCTGAGAGCGGATATAGCAATCAGCCCCAGCATTTT
NA	TRBD1	TRBJ2-3	TRBV27	CASRELGGGTDTQYF	TGTGCCAGCAGAGAATTAGGGGGCGGCACAGATACGCAGTATTTT
NA	TRBD1	TRBJ1-5	TRBV5-4	CASSQGAGNQPQHF	TGTGCCAGCAGCCAGGGGGCTGGAAATCAGCCCCAGCATTTT
NA	TRBD2	TRBJ2-3	TRBV5-1	CASSLRTSGRGGDTQYF	TGCGCCAGCAGCTTAAGGACTAGCGGGAGGGGTGGAGATACGCAGTATTTT
NA	NA	TRBJ2-1	TRBV6-6	CASSYSNVVYNEQFF	TGTGCCAGCAGTTACTCGAATGTGGTATACAATGAGCAGTTCTTC
NA	TRBD1	TRBJ1-2	TRBV5-1	CASRDRPSYGYTF	TGCGCCAGTCGGGACAGGCCAAGCTATGGCTACACCTTC
NA	NA	TRBJ2-7	TRBV2	CASSEWGLDEQYF	TGTGCCAGCAGTGAATGGGGGTTGGACGAGCAGTACTTC
NA	NA	TRBJ2-7	TRBV5-1	CASRGSSYEQYF	TGCGCCAGCAGGGGAAGCTCCTACGAGCAGTACTTC
NA	NA	TRBJ2-5	TRBV18	CATGTPETQYF	TGTGCCACAGGGACCCCAGAGACCCAGTACTTC
once	TRBD2	TRBJ2-7	TRBV6-1	CASSDLAGALYEQYF	TGTGCCAGCAGTGACCTAGCGGGAGCACTCTACGAGCAGTACTTC
NA	NA	TRBJ2-5	TRBV6-5	CASSYTSVSRETQYF	TGTGCCAGCAGTTACACCAGCGTTAGCCGTGAGACCCAGTACTTC
once	NA	TRBJ2-7	TRBV7-2	CASSLQGYEQYF	TGTGCCAGCAGCTTACAGGGTTACGAGCAGTACTTC
NA	NA	TRBJ1-5	TRBV10-2	CASSVPYQPQHF	TGCGCCAGCAGTGTCCCGTATCAGCCCCAGCATTTT
NA	TRBD2	TRBJ2-7	TRBV6-6	CASSVAGAVHEQYF	TGTGCCAGCAGCGTAGCGGGAGCAGTCCACGAGCAGTACTTC
NA	NA	TRBJ1-1	TRBV13	CASSSVRISWVAFF	TGTGCCAGCAGCTCTGTACGGATCTCCTGGGTCGCTTTCTTT
NA	TRBD2	TRBJ2-1	TRBV5-1	CASSLGLADYNEQFF	TGCGCCAGCAGCTTGGGACTAGCGGATTACAATGAGCAGTTCTTC
NA	NA	TRBJ2-5	TRBV4-2	CASSQVSSEETQYF	TGTGCCAGCAGCCAAGTAAGCTCGGAAGAGACCCAGTACTTC
NA	TRBD1	TRBJ1-2	TRBV19	CASSPRDRSYGYTF	TGTGCCAGTAGTCCCCGGGACAGAAGCTATGGCTACACCTTC
few	NA	TRBJ2-7	TRBV12-5	CASGHGKYEQYF	TGTGCTAGTGGCCATGGAAAGTACGAGCAGTACTTC
NA	NA	TRBJ2-5	TRBV7-9	CASSRGPLGETQYF	TGTGCCAGCAGCCGCGGGCCATTGGGGGAGACCCAGTACTTC
NA	NA	TRBJ2-3	TRBV5-4	CASSPRGPEGTDTQYF	TGTGCCAGCAGCCCTCGTGGCCCCGAGGGCACAGATACGCAGTATTTT